This TCR beta chain was identified during a study of T-cell reconstitution after alpha-beta-depleted transplantation in children (dated by TCRdb to 2016 to 2017). The study in broad terms: Using TCR repertoire profiling, the study quantitatively followed how T-cell immune reconstitution unfolded in children after TCRalphabeta/CD19-depleted allogeneic hematopoietic cell transplantation. Points the paper makes about the study in general: In some patients, the high TCRbeta diversity seen at day 60 was put down to recipient T cells and intrathymic progenitors that had survived conditioning. About two months after transplant, the apparently early recovery of alphabetaT-cell counts reportedly depended on just several hundred clones that had expanded rapidly and came from non-depleted graft cells. Over the following months the frequencies of hyperexpanded clones went down, and after one year T-cell counts and TCRbeta diversity were mostly credited to newly produced T cells.

This clonotype appeared many times. The target of this receptor is not known. One base away there is no much larger clone; base qualities are not given. V is shortened by 7 bases, J by 4 bases, and the region joining them spans 17 bases. The germline V gene supplies CDR1 SQVTM and CDR2 ANQGSEA. Measured from the cysteine to the phenylalanine, the CDR3 is 13 residues long. CDR3 DNA is the only sequence kept; it has 39 bases, read in frame from the first base. Library generation was performed with PCR. Reads for this sample came from an Illumina HiSeq 2500. TCR library preparation used molecular barcoding, with unique molecular identifiers applied to normalize quantification of the TCRbeta repertoire. The public reads were run again by TCRdb, first through fastp at Q25 and then through MiXCR, and only productive beta chains were kept. Records with the same CDR3 protein are collapsed into one entry carrying the most frequent genes and DNA. Within this sample are about 240,000 distinct CDR3 sequences, with roughly 24% of them counted one time only. Of the sample, about 2.6% falls within the top ten clones.

The treatment or condition label, as the study defines it: allogeneic hematopoietic cell transplantation with graft depleted of TCRalphabeta T cells and CD19 B cells. Transplant recipients were children who received TCRalphabeta/CD19-depleted allogeneic hematopoietic cell grafts. The chain employs TRBV29-1 and TRBJ2-7; the D call could be TRBD1 or TRBD2, with each sharing 6 bases. Sequencing used PBMCs, obtained before TCRalphabeta/CD19-depleted stem cell transplant. The source of this sequence is a girl between 2 and 10 years old with Fanconi anemia, due to receive a stem cell transplant. The CDR3 in this case is CSAAPGAFYEQYF. The nucleotides read TGCAGCGCCGCGCCGGGGGCTTTTTACGAGCAGTACTTC.